The next 2 T cell receptor beta chains were all read from a single sample in a study of shared clonotypes between healthy human individuals. The data were produced by immunoSEQ multiplex PCR, yet TCRdb's version contains in-frame clones alone and is incomplete. Here the sample spans about 960,000 clones, 76% being singletons. Sequencing input: memory CD4+ T cells sorted from blood. Subset noted: CD45RA-negative fraction. Source of these receptors: a man aged 18 to 29 in good health.

The chain combines TRBV10-3 with TRBJ2-4; D unresolved. The CDR3 consists of 16 residues. The germline V gene has CDR1 ENHRY and CDR2 SYGVKD. Trimming pared 3 bases from V and 0 bases from J, leaving 12 bases between. This CDR3 is CAISETMTLAKNIQYF. CDR3 sequence (DNA): TGTGCCATCAGTGAAACAATGACCCTAGCCAAAAACATTCAGTACTTC.

The chain combines TRBV7-9 with TRBJ2-5; D remains unclear. In germline, CDR1 is SEHNR, CDR2 FQNEAQ (reference sequence). The CDR3 has 13 amino acids. V was clipped by 6 bases and J by 4 bases, with 12 bases between them. Written as DNA, the CDR3 is TGTGCCAGCAGTTCTAGAGGTGCAGAGACCCAGTACTTC. Its translation is CASSSRGAETQYF.